What follows are 27 T cell receptor beta chains derived from one specimen sequenced in a study of radiotherapy plus CTLA-4 blockade in lung cancer. Profiling relied on immunoSEQ multiplex PCR, and the TCRdb table lists in-frame clones only, not all of them. The sample carries tens of thousands of clones, around 80% recorded once. The specimen comprised peripheral blood, sampled from a patient treated with radiotherapy plus ipilimumab. These receptors were obtained from a human donor with non-small cell lung cancer who had a partial response to radiotherapy plus ipilimumab.

This clone has a handful of counts. This chain connects TRBV5-6 to TRBJ2-1; TRBD1 matches 9 bases. This CDR3 contains 13 residues. The germline V gene encodes CDR1 SGHDT and CDR2 YYEEEE. V shed 5 bases, J shed 11 bases, and the junction held 8 bases outside the gene matches. The CDR3 nucleotides read TGTGCCAGCAGGCGCGCCGGACAGGGGAAGCAGTTCTTC. This sequence encodes CASRRAGQGKQFF.

This clone was detected a few times. V and J are TRBV4-3 and TRBJ1-6; D is unresolved. The germline gives CDR1 LGHNA, CDR2 YSLEER. Trimming left V 3 bases short and J 4 bases short, with 7 bases between. The CDR3 spans 14 residues. The CDR3 here is CASSQHSYNSPLHF. The DNA for the CDR3 is TGCGCCAGCAGCCAGCACAGTTATAATTCACCCCTCCACTTT.

The rearrangement uses TRBV7-3 and TRBJ2-3; D possibly corresponds to TRBD2 (6 bases). The CDR3 has 16 amino acids. Trimming left V 3 bases short and J 6 bases short, with 19 bases between. Germline V gene lookup returns CDR1 SGHTA and CDR2 FQGTGA. The CDR3: CASSLSTSLGPDTQYF. Written as DNA, the CDR3 is TGTGCCAGCAGCTTGAGTACTAGCCTGGGCCCGGATACGCAGTATTTT.

The V call is TRBV5-6, the J call TRBJ1-5; D is unclear. Trimming cost V 0 bases and J 1 base, with 14 bases left between them. Germline V lookup: CDR1 SGHDT, CDR2 YYEEEE. The CDR3 is made up of 17 amino acids. CDR3 in amino acids: CASSLGDTRLSNQPQHF. The CDR3, as DNA: TGTGCCAGCAGCTTGGGAGATACGAGACTGAGCAATCAGCCCCAGCATTTT.

This rearrangement joins TRBV28 to TRBJ1-3, with a weak D call TRBD1 (5 bases). CDR1 is MDHEN and CDR2 is SYDVKM in the germline V gene. V lost 3 bases and J lost 1, with 13 bases in between. The length of the CDR3 is 16 residues. CDR3 loop: CASSFRGSYSGNTIYF. The CDR3 DNA reads TGTGCCAGCAGTTTCCGGGGGAGTTATTCTGGAAACACCATATATTTT.

This clone appeared a single time. The V call is TRBV15, the J call TRBJ2-7, with D possibly matching TRBD1 (5 bases). Germline V gene lookup returns CDR1 LNHNV and CDR2 YYDKDF (reference sequence). CDR3 size: 13 residues. The V end lost 4 bases, the J end lost 6 bases, and 13 bases lay between the germline ends. CDR3 sequence (DNA): TGTGCCACCAGCATACCGACAGTTTCCGAGCAGTACTTC. Protein sequence: CATSIPTVSEQYF.

V is TRBV19 and J is TRBJ1-4; possible D gene TRBD1, 6 bases. The CDR3 totals 15 residues. Germline-derived CDR1 and CDR2 are LNHDA and SQIVND (reference sequence). V was clipped by 4 bases and J by 1 base, with 10 bases between them. The CDR3 nucleotides read TGTGCCAGTAGTACGGGGGGCAAAACTAATGAAAAACTGTTTTTT. Translating it yields CASSTGGKTNEKLFF.

In its sample, this clone was seen a few times. The rearrangement joins TRBV6-6 to TRBJ2-2; TRBD1 aligns across 7 bases. Looked up from germline, CDR1 is MNHNY and CDR2 is SVGAGI (reference sequence). The CDR3 runs 16 residues. V shed 2 bases and J 6 bases; nucleotides not matched to a gene: 9. The CDR3: CASSYGTERVAGELFF. CDR3 sequence (DNA): TGTGCCAGCAGTTACGGGACAGAAAGGGTGGCCGGGGAGCTGTTTTTT.

This clone was seen more than once but under ten times. The chain employs TRBV28 and TRBJ1-1; a weak D match, TRBD1 (6 bases). V lost 5 bases to trimming and J lost 5 bases, with 15 bases between them. The CDR3 is 14 residues long. Germline V CDR1 and CDR2: MDHEN, SYDVKM. The chain's CDR3 is CASSILQGQTEAFF. As DNA, the CDR3 is TGTGCCAGCAGTATCTTACAGGGTCAAACTGAAGCTTTCTTT. The variable domain in full, with the rest retrieved from reference TRBV28 and TRBJ1-1, is DVKVTQSSRYLVKRTGEKVFLECVQDMDHENMFWYRQDPGLGLRLIYFSYDVKMKEKGDIPEGYSVSREKKERFSLILESASTNQTSMYLCASSILQGQTEAFFGQGTRLTVV.

The chain couples TRBV11-2 to TRBJ1-2; D is possibly TRBD1 (5 bases). The CDR3 sequence is 12 residues long. Trimming left V 6 bases short and J 8 bases short, with 13 bases between. The V gene's germline CDR1 is SGHAT and CDR2 FQNNGV. The chain's CDR3 is CASRETGQGYTF. CDR3 nucleotide sequence: TGTGCCAGCAGGGAAACAGGTCAAGGCTACACCTTC.

This rearrangement joins TRBV5-1 to TRBJ2-5; the D gene is possibly TRBD2 (6 bases). CDR1 and CDR2 (germline): SGHRS, YFSETQ. This CDR3 region has 16 residues. V lost 0 bases and J lost 5, with 17 bases in between. The CDR3 coding sequence is TGCGCCAGCAGCTTGGCCCCCCTAACTAGCTGGGAGACCCAGTACTTC. It translates to CASSLAPLTSWETQYF.

The chain employs TRBV5-1 and TRBJ2-5, with TRBD1 matching over 10 bases. Germline-derived CDR1 and CDR2 are SGHRS and YFSETQ. This CDR3 has 15 residues. The V gene end was trimmed by 4 bases and the J gene end by 7 bases; junction bases not matched to a gene: 10. For the CDR3, the DNA is TGCGCCAGCAGCGCCAGCCGGGACAGGGGTGCGACCCAGTACTTC. As protein: CASSASRDRGATQYF.

The chain has TRBV19 and TRBJ1-5; 7 bases line up with TRBD1. Germline V CDR1 and CDR2: LNHDA, SQIVND (reference sequence). CDR3 length: 15 amino acids. The V gene end was trimmed by 3 bases and the J gene end by 0 bases; junction bases not matched to a gene: 2. The chain's CDR3 is CASSMDRTSNQPQHF. The CDR3 DNA reads as TGTGCCAGTAGTATGGACAGGACTAGCAATCAGCCCCAGCATTTT.

The chain links TRBV13 to TRBJ1-2; D might be TRBD1 (5 bases). The germline gives CDR1 PRHDT, CDR2 FYEKMQ (reference sequence). This CDR3 region has 15 residues. V was clipped by 2 bases and J by 5 bases, with 15 bases between them. The CDR3 DNA sequence: TGTGCCAGCAGCTTACAAGGGGCCGGGGGGTATGGCTACACCTTC. Encoded protein: CASSLQGAGGYGYTF.

The chain has TRBV12-5 and TRBJ2-2, with D unclear. The germline V and J ends were trimmed by 7 bases and 5 bases, with 8 bases remaining between them. Germline assignment: CDR1 LGHNT and CDR2 FRNRAP. The CDR3 totals 12 residues. The CDR3: CASARGTGELFF. The CDR3 region has the DNA TGTGCTAGTGCCCGCGGAACCGGGGAGCTGTTTTTT.

This clone has only a few counts. The V gene is TRBV5-6, the J gene TRBJ1-4; D not certain. Germline CDR1 SGHDT, CDR2 YYEEEE. The ends were cut back, 5 bases at V and 4 bases at J, with 15 bases in the middle. CDR3 size: 15 residues. CDR3 region: CASRSITGNNEKLFF. CDR3 in DNA: TGTGCCAGCAGATCTATAACGGGGAATAATGAAAAACTGTTTTTT.

The chain recombines TRBV9 with TRBJ2-7, with 10 bases matching TRBD2. V was pared by 0 bases and J by 5 bases, with 8 bases of the junction left unmatched. The CDR3 has 16 amino acids. CDR1 and CDR2 from the germline V gene are SGDLS and YYNGEE. CDR3 DNA sequence: TGTGCCAGCAGCGTAGTGAGCGGGGGGGCCATCAACGAGCAGTACTTC. Its translation is CASSVVSGGAINEQYF. Using reference TRBV9 and TRBJ2-7 for the parts outside the CDR3, the full variable domain is DSGVTQTPKHLITATGQRVTLRCSPRSGDLSVYWYQQSLDQGLQFLIQYYNGEERAKGNILERFSAQQFPDLHSELNLSSLELGDSALYFCASSVVSGGAINEQYFGPGTRLTVT.

The chain joins TRBV7-9 to TRBJ1-2; D is undetermined. CDR1 is SEHNR, CDR2 FQNEAQ, per germline (reference sequence). The CDR3 covers 12 residues. V lost 2 bases, J lost 3 bases, and 4 bases lay in between. The CDR3 here is CASSLRDYGYTF. The DNA of the CDR3 is TGTGCCAGCAGCTTACGGGACTATGGCTACACCTTC.

The CDR3 loop is CASSLTGTAPNYGYTF. DNA for the CDR3: TGTGCCAGCAGCTTAACCGGGACAGCGCCTAACTATGGCTACACCTTC. The chain joins TRBV7-3 to TRBJ1-2; 7 bases agree with TRBD1. Trimming at V came to 0 bases and at J to 0 bases, leaving 4 bases not matched to a gene. The CDR3 is 16 amino acids. Germline CDR1 and CDR2: SGHTA and FQGTGA.

This chain joins TRBV11-2 and TRBJ1-5, with TRBD1 matching over 9 bases. V lost 5 bases to trimming and J lost 6 bases; unmatched junction nucleotides: 2. CDR1 and CDR2 (germline): SGHAT, FQNNGV. The CDR3 contains 13 residues. This CDR3 is CASSPQGAQPQHF. The CDR3 bases are TGTGCCAGCAGCCCACAGGGGGCTCAGCCCCAGCATTTT. The whole variable domain, remainder taken from reference TRBV11-2 and TRBJ1-5, is EAGVAQSPRYKIIEKRQSVAFWCNPISGHATLYWYQQILGQGPKLLIQFQNNGVVDDSQLPKDRFSAERLKGVDSTLKIQPAKLEDSAVYLCASSPQGAQPQHFGDGTRLSIL.

This rearrangement joins TRBV19 to TRBJ2-1, with a weak D call TRBD1 (8 bases). Trimming took 5 bases from V and 7 from J, leaving 21 bases between them. CDR1 is LNHDA, CDR2 SQIVND, per germline (reference sequence). The CDR3 consists of 16 residues. In DNA form, the CDR3 reads TGTGCCAGTAGTGCTTCAGGGGGCGCCGGGGGGAATGAGCAGTTCTTC. Protein: CASSASGGAGGNEQFF.

The V and J genes are TRBV1 and TRBJ2-5; TRBD2 is the table's D call, not checked against the DNA. TRBV1 is marked as a pseudogene. The CDR3 covers 16 residues. DNA of the CDR3: TGCACCAGCAGCCACCCTAGCGGGGGGCACCAAGAGACCCAGTACTTC. Translation gives CTSSHPSGGHQETQYF.

This chain uses TRBV6-1 with TRBJ2-7; 9 bases map to TRBD1. J was trimmed by 2 bases and V by 6 bases; bases with no gene match: 8. Germline CDR1 and CDR2: MNHNS and SASEGT. The CDR3 consists of 15 residues. In DNA form, the CDR3 reads TGTGCCAGCAGGTCTCCGGGACAGGGAACCTACGAGCAGTACTTC. Protein sequence: CASRSPGQGTYEQYF.

The J gene is TRBJ2-1, the V gene TRBV6-6; TRBD1 might be the D (6 bases). The CDR3 contains 16 residues. Germline values: CDR1 MNHNY, CDR2 SVGAGI (reference sequence). Trimming pared 9 bases from V and 1 base from J, leaving 19 bases between. The CDR3 DNA sequence: TGTGCCAGTCGTCCGGGACACCAGGGATCCTACAATGAGCAGTTCTTC. Translation: CASRPGHQGSYNEQFF.

This clone occurred a few times. The chain recombines TRBV19 with TRBJ2-2, with D perhaps TRBD1 (5 bases). This CDR3 contains 18 residues. Germline V gene lookup returns CDR1 LNHDA and CDR2 SQIVND (reference sequence). Trimming cost V 2 bases and J 3 bases, with 19 bases left between them. The CDR3 is CASSIRQGVFSDTGELFF. The CDR3 DNA is TGTGCCAGTAGTATACGGCAGGGTGTTTTTTCTGACACCGGGGAGCTGTTTTTT.

V gene TRBV27 combines with J gene TRBJ2-5; perhaps TRBD1 as D (6 bases). V was shortened by 0 bases and J by 5 bases, with 7 bases between the two germline ends. Germline CDR1 and CDR2: MNHEY and SMNVEV (reference sequence). There are 13 residues in the CDR3. CDR3 coding DNA: TGTGCCAGCAGTTTATCAGACAGGGAGACCCAGTACTTC. Translated: CASSLSDRETQYF.

The genes are TRBV7-8 and TRBJ1-4, with D unclear. The CDR3 has 13 residues. Germline assignment: CDR1 SGHVS and CDR2 FQNEAQ. V lost 1 base and J 7 bases, leaving 7 bases between the germline ends. The DNA for the CDR3 is TGTGCCAGCAGCTTAGTCGCGAGTGAAAAACTGTTTTTT. Translating gives CASSLVASEKLFF.